What follows are 8 T cell receptor beta chains derived from one specimen sequenced in a study of tumor and adjacent non-tumor tissue in lung cancer. The template was RNA from unsorted bulk tissue. Three rounds of nested PCR, following a modified ARM-PCR protocol, produced the TCRbeta library. Each CDR3 protein gets one entry after TCRdb re-called the multiplex PCR reads with MiXCR. The sample includes about 93,000 distinct CDR3 sequences, less than 80% of them seen just once. Material for sequencing was lung tumor tissue. The receptors shown here come from a man in his sixties with non-small cell lung cancer.

The J gene is TRBJ2-2, the V gene TRBV6-2 or TRBV6-3; no definite D call. V lost 0 bases and J lost 10, with 15 bases in between. The germline gives CDR1 MNHEY, CDR2 SVGEGT. The CDR3 sequence is 15 residues long. The CDR3 protein is CASSYSARFAVELFF. CDR3 nucleotide sequence: TGTGCCAGCAGTTACTCGGCCAGATTCGCCGTGGAGCTGTTTTTT.

In the case of this clonotype: This may arise from a read error, as a much more abundant clone is one base away. The genes are TRBV5-8 and TRBJ1-2; 11 bases fit TRBD1. The CDR3 covers 15 residues. Germline V gene lookup returns CDR1 SGHTS and CDR2 YDEGEE. This CDR3 is CARSFGQGAGYGYTF. CDR3 bases: TGTGCCAGAAGCTTTGGACAGGGGGCTGGCTATGGCTACACCTTC. The full variable domain, completed using reference TRBV5-8 and TRBJ1-2, is EAGVTQSPTHLIKTRGQQATLRCSPISGHTSVYWYQQALGLGLQFLLWYDEGEERNRGNFPPRFSGRQFPNYSSELNVNALELEDSALYLCARSFGQGAGYGYTFGSGTRLTVV.

Details on this clonotype: A single base separates this from a much larger clone, so it may be a read error. The rearrangement links TRBV5-1 to TRBJ2-3, with TRBD1 matching 7 bases. The CDR3 runs to 14 residues. Germline CDR1 reads SGHRS; CDR2 reads YFSETQ. J lost 8 bases, V lost 1 base, and 7 bases had no gene match. CDR3 coding DNA: TGCGCCAGCAGCTTGACAGGGGTTAAAGGTACGCAGTATTTT. Translating gives CASSLTGVKGTQYF.

About this clonotype: One end of the junction does not line up with germline, which may come from a read error. The chain recombines TRBV24-1 with TRBJ2-1; D possibly matches TRBD1 or TRBD2 (5 bases each). The CDR3 runs to 18 residues. Looked up from germline, CDR1 is KGHDR and CDR2 is SFDVKD. CDR3 in amino acids: CAASDSGAERSSYNEQFF. CDR3 DNA: TGTGCCGCCAGTGACTCCGGGGCGGAACGAAGTTCCTACAATGAGCAGTTCTTC.

As concerns this clonotype: The junction shows a germline mismatch at one end, possibly a read error. The CDR3 DNA reads as TGTGCCAGCTGTCAGAGGCGGGATCAGCCCCGGCATTTT. Protein: CASCQRRDQPRHF. This chain uses TRBV12-3 or TRBV12-4 with TRBJ1-5; D ambiguous. CDR3 length: 13 amino acids.

This clonotype was picked up a small number of times. The chain links TRBV19 to TRBJ1-4; D is possibly TRBD1 (5 bases). The CDR3 sequence is 13 residues long. The V end lost 5 bases, the J end lost 7 bases, and 11 bases lay between the germline ends. The germline CDR1 and CDR2 sequences are LNHDA and SQIVND (reference sequence). CDR3 DNA sequence: TGTGCCAGTAGTGACAGCGGCCCTGAAAAACTGTTTTTT. Its protein is CASSDSGPEKLFF. Looking up the rest from reference TRBV19 and TRBJ1-4 gives the full variable domain: DGGITQSPKYLFRKEGQNVTLSCEQNLNHDAMYWYRQDPGQGLRLIYYSQIVNDFQKGDIAEGYSVSREKKESFPLTVTSAQKNPTAFYLCASSDSGPEKLFFGSGTQLSVL.

On this clonotype: One junction end disagrees with the germline gene, perhaps due to a read error. V gene TRBV4-2 combines with J gene TRBJ1-6; 7 bases match TRBD1. The CDR3 is made up of 18 amino acids. Germline V gene data show CDR1 as LGHNA and CDR2 as YNFKEQ. The CDR3 DNA reads as TGTGCCAGCAGCCAAGATCAGGGCCGGGACAGTTATAATTTACCCCTCCACTTT. It yields the protein CASSQDQGRDSYNLPLHF.

Remarks on this clonotype: A read error may be the cause here, since a much bigger clone is one base away. This chain links TRBV12-3 or TRBV12-4 with TRBJ2-1; 9 bases are a match to TRBD2. This CDR3 has 15 residues. Here the CDR3 reads CASSLARGGYNEHFF. In nucleotides, the CDR3 is TGTGCCAGCAGCCTTGCGCGGGGGGGCTACAATGAGCACTTCTTC.